This TCR beta chain was identified during a study of T cell responses to AZD1222 COVID-19 vaccine. A word on this clone: As yet, its antigen is unknown.

General study findings and limits: Only a handful of AZD1222 recipients, more than 5 in all, had baseline seropositivity. The donor group comprised mostly white British people and more females; the analysis possibly underestimated clonal diversity. Per reports, nearly half of all spike-specific TCRs target regions that are unmutated in variants.

Trimming removed 0 bases at V and 3 bases at J, with 11 bases between. The CDR3 length is 15 residues. Per the germline V gene, CDR1 is MNHEY and CDR2 is SVGAGI. The analysis combined second doses at about 4 or about 12 weeks. Sequencing was performed with immunoSEQ multiplex PCR; in TCRdb, only in-frame clones are kept and a portion is missing. The sample carries roughly 80,000 clones, roughly 90% recorded once. The chain joins TRBV6-5 to TRBJ2-5, with a weak D call TRBD2 (7 bases). The receptor was isolated from an adult who received the AZD1222 COVID-19 vaccine. The starting material was peripheral blood, obtained 28 days after the second AZD1222 dose. CDR3 amino acids: CASSYSGRGKETQYF. CDR3 nucleotides: TGTGCCAGCAGTTACTCAGGGAGGGGGAAAGAGACCCAGTACTTC.